Listed below are T cell receptor beta chains from one sample, sequenced in a study of blood T cell repertoires in COVID-19. Some clones are missing from TCRdb's copy, which holds only in-frame ones; the method was immunoSEQ multiplex PCR. Among around 250,000 clones listed, 84% were seen once. The sample was peripheral blood. The receptors shown here come from a woman aged 40-49 years who had recovered from COVID-19. The CDR3 runs from the conserved cysteine through the conserved F or W. D genes are given only for firm matches. Rows may omit the clone size; those that give it use once, few, many or a size class.

j_gene,v_gene,abundance,d_gene,CDR3nt,CDR3aa
TRBJ1-6,TRBV14,-,-,TGTGCCAGCAGCCCTAGGACAGACTCACCCCTCCACTTT,CASSPRTDSPLHF
TRBJ1-5,TRBV28,-,TRBD1,TGTGCCAGCAGCCGTGACAGGGGCAATCAGCCCCAGCATTTT,CASSRDRGNQPQHF
TRBJ1-5,TRBV18,-,TRBD1,TGTGCCAGCTCACCAAGGGACAGCAAAAGTCAGCCCCAGCATTTT,CASSPRDSKSQPQHF
TRBJ1-2,TRBV6-1,-,-,TGTGCCAGCAGTGAAGCGTTGGAGGCATATGGCTACACCTTC,CASSEALEAYGYTF
TRBJ2-1,TRBV10-3,once,TRBD2,TGTGCCATCAGGTGGGCTAGCGGTTACAATGAGCAGTTCTTC,CAIRWASGYNEQFF
TRBJ2-2,TRBV2,-,-,TGTGCCAGCAGTCTTGGGGGCGGCACCGGGGAGCTGTTTTTT,CASSLGGGTGELFF
TRBJ2-1,TRBV18,-,TRBD1,TGTGCCAGCACGGGACAGAAAGCCTACAATGAGCAGTTCTTC,CASTGQKAYNEQFF
TRBJ2-2,TRBV11-2,-,-,TGTGCCAGCAGCCCGTATAGGCCCAGGACAGCGTACACCGGGGAGCTGTTTTTT,CASSPYRPRTAYTGELFF
TRBJ1-5,TRBV24-1,-,TRBD1,TGTGCCACCAGTGACTCTACCGCAGGGGGCGCCAATCAGCCCCAGCATTTT,CATSDSTAGGANQPQHF
TRBJ1-4,TRBV7-2,-,-,TGTGCCAGCAGCATGTTGGGGCGAGAAAAACTGTTTTTT,CASSMLGREKLFF
TRBJ2-7,TRBV28,-,TRBD1,TGTGCCAGCAGTTTTGGGGGACAGAGACCCTACGAGCAGTACTTC,CASSFGGQRPYEQYF